The 10 T cell receptor beta chains presented below share a single source sample, sequenced in a study of blood T cells in healthy people across ages (dated by TCRdb to the mid-2010s). The library was obtained by 5' RACE. Instrument on record: Illumina HiSeq 2500. A second PCR of about 7 to 12 cycles was run with a J-beta primer mix and a sample-barcoded 5' primer. The public reads were quality trimmed at Q25 with fastp and then assembled into clones with MiXCR by TCRdb, keeping productive beta chains. Identical CDR3 proteins give one entry, which carries the most common genes and DNA. The sample table holds about 1.8 million distinct CDR3 sequences, of which around half were seen once. The ten most abundant clones make up around 2.1% of the sample. Input material: blood. The receptors were gathered from a woman between 40 and 55 years old in good health.

This clonotype has only a few counts. The chain recombines TRBV20-1 with TRBJ1-6; no clear D. There are 10 residues in the CDR3. Germline V CDR1 and CDR2: DFQATT, SNEGSKA (reference sequence). Trimming cost V 0 bases and J 11 bases, with 2 bases left between them. This CDR3 is CSAREPPLHF. In DNA form, the CDR3 reads TGCAGTGCTAGAGAGCCACCCCTCCACTTT.

CDR3 sequence: CSVEATGVANYGYTF. CDR3 DNA: TGCAGCGTTGAGGCTACAGGGGTAGCTAACTATGGCTACACCTTC. The chain joins TRBV29-1 to TRBJ1-2, with 7 positions matching TRBD1. V was pared by 3 bases and J by 0 bases, with 7 bases of the junction left unmatched. Per the germline V gene, CDR1 is SQVTM and CDR2 is ANQGSEA. The CDR3 totals 15 residues.

This rearrangement joins TRBV4-1 to TRBJ2-1; 14 positions agree with TRBD2. Germline CDR1 reads MGHRA; CDR2 reads YSYEKL. The CDR3 sequence is 19 residues long. J gave up 6 bases and V 1 base, and 11 bases lay outside the gene matches. CDR3: CASSQAGLAGGRPPNEQFF. Written as DNA, the CDR3 is TGCGCCAGCAGCCAAGCAGGACTAGCGGGGGGCCGGCCCCCCAATGAGCAGTTCTTC.

The chain recombines TRBV3-1 with TRBJ2-3, with 8 bases matching TRBD2. The CDR3 loop spans 16 amino acids. The germline gives CDR1 LGHDT, CDR2 YNNKEL (reference sequence). J gave up 0 bases and V 3 bases, and 5 bases lay outside the gene matches. DNA for the CDR3: TGTGCCAGCAGCCACGAAGCGGGGGCCAGCACAGATACGCAGTATTTT. It specifies CASSHEAGASTDTQYF.

The V gene is TRBV6-5, the J gene TRBJ1-6; D uncertain. V was shortened by 5 bases and J by 6 bases, with 14 bases between the two germline ends. Per the germline V gene, CDR1 is MNHEY and CDR2 is SVGAGI. The CDR3 length is 15 residues. The DNA for the CDR3 is TGTGCCAGCAGTGAGGCCATAACAGTTAATTCACCCCTCCACTTT. Translating it yields CASSEAITVNSPLHF.

This clonotype was seen a handful of times. This chain links TRBV14 with TRBJ2-3; possibly TRBD1 or TRBD2 for D (5 bases each). The length of the CDR3 is 16 residues. V lost 4 bases and J 2 bases, leaving 16 bases between the germline ends. Germline V gives CDR1 SGHDN, CDR2 FVKESK. The CDR3 loop reads CASSPGTATATDTQYF. The CDR3 DNA is TGTGCCAGCAGCCCCGGGACCGCCACAGCCACAGATACGCAGTATTTT.

The chain employs TRBV10-3 and TRBJ2-3, with a tentative D call TRBD2 (6 bases). V was trimmed by 9 bases and J by 5 bases, leaving 15 bases between them. Germline CDR1 ENHRY, CDR2 SYGVKD. This CDR3 spans 13 amino acids. The CDR3 protein is CAILAPPQDTQYF. CDR3 DNA sequence: TGTGCCATACTAGCTCCCCCGCAAGATACGCAGTATTTT.

This clonotype occurred a few times. The chain links TRBV24-1 to TRBJ2-1; D is ambiguous. The CDR3 has 16 residues. Germline V CDR1 and CDR2: KGHDR, SFDVKD. V was cut by 4 bases and J by 4 bases, with 16 bases left in between. The CDR3 DNA sequence: TGTGCCACCAGTGACCAGTCATCAACGGGTTACAATGAGCAGTTCTTC. This translates into CATSDQSSTGYNEQFF.

The chain combines TRBV13 with TRBJ2-7; possible D gene TRBD2, 5 bases. Per the germline V gene, CDR1 is PRHDT and CDR2 is FYEKMQ (reference sequence). The CDR3 extends over 14 amino acids. Trimming removed 3 bases at V and 7 bases at J, with 16 bases between. In nucleotides, the CDR3 is TGTGCCAGCAGCTTGGGAGTGGGGTACAATGAGCAGTACTTC. Amino acids: CASSLGVGYNEQYF.

The rearrangement uses TRBV20-1 and TRBJ2-3, with TRBD1 identical over 7 bases. CDR3 length equals 15 residues. V gave up 2 bases and J gave up 4 bases; unmatched junction bases: 9. CDR1 and CDR2 from the germline V gene are DFQATT and SNEGSKA (reference sequence). The CDR3 DNA sequence: TGCAGTGCTAGATCGTGGCCAGGGGGAGCAGATACGCAGTATTTT. Its protein product is CSARSWPGGADTQYF.